The 17 T cell receptor beta chains in this list originate from one sample, sequenced in a study of cytomegalovirus exposure and HLA in healthy donors. The PCR employed 60 Vbeta primers together with 13 Jbeta primers. Here immunoSEQ multiplex PCR was the method, and the copy in TCRdb shows in-frame clones only, minus some. The top ten clones hold about 0.5% of a sample with over 85,000 clones, roughly four fifths of them seen once. Source material: PBMCs. These receptors were obtained from a man aged 25 to 40 in good health and CMV-seronegative.

The chain recombines TRBV7-3 with TRBJ2-5; 8 bases agree with TRBD2. Germline CDR1 and CDR2: SGHTA and FQGTGA. The CDR3 covers 19 residues. The V gene end was trimmed by 5 bases and the J gene end by 6 bases; junction bases not matched to a gene: 23. The CDR3, as DNA: TGTGCCAGCAGCCTCGGGACTAGTAGTGCTGGCCGAGGTCAGCAGACCCAGTACTTC. Protein product: CASSLGTSSAGRGQQTQYF.

J is TRBJ2-7 and V is TRBV6-1, with a weak D call TRBD2 (5 bases). This CDR3 has 14 amino acids. V lost 5 bases and J 0 bases, leaving 11 bases between the germline ends. Germline lookup yields CDR1 MNHNS and CDR2 SASEGT. The CDR3 spells CASSLSGTSYEQYF. The DNA of the CDR3 is TGTGCCAGCAGTCTAAGCGGTACCTCCTACGAGCAGTACTTC.

The chain joins TRBV6-5 to TRBJ2-7; tentatively, D is TRBD1 (6 bases). Per the germline V gene, CDR1 is MNHEY and CDR2 is SVGAGI. This CDR3 spans 13 amino acids. The ends were cut back, 6 bases at V and 1 base at J, with 10 bases in the middle. CDR3 coding DNA: TGTGCCAGCAGGACCGGACAGTCCTACGAGCAGTACTTC. Its protein product is CASRTGQSYEQYF.

The rearrangement joins TRBV7-3 to TRBJ2-1, with 11 nucleotides matching TRBD1. Per germline, CDR1 SGHTA and CDR2 FQGTGA. The ends lost 1 base at V and 6 bases at J; junction bases unmatched: 5. The length of the CDR3 is 16 residues. The DNA for the CDR3 is TGTGCCAGCAGCTTAAGCCGGGACAGGGGGTCCAATGAGCAGTTCTTC. Amino acid sequence: CASSLSRDRGSNEQFF. Looking up the rest from reference TRBV7-3 and TRBJ2-1 gives the full variable domain: GAGVSQTPSNKVTEKGKYVELRCDPISGHTALYWYRQSLGQGPEFLIYFQGTGAADDSGLPNDRFFAVRPEGSVSTLKIQRTERGDSAVYLCASSLSRDRGSNEQFFGPGTRLTVL.

The chain has TRBV4-1 and TRBJ2-3; 12 bases fit TRBD2. CDR1 and CDR2 (germline): MGHRA, YSYEKL. With 3 bases clipped from V and 1 base from J, the junction kept 5 bases outside the gene matches. The CDR3 contains 17 residues. CDR3 nucleotide sequence: TGCGCCAGCAGCCAGCGGACTAGCGGGATTGGCACAGATACGCAGTATTTT. Amino acid sequence: CASSQRTSGIGTDTQYF.

With respect to this clone: The sample carries other DNA sequences with the same CDR3. The chain has TRBV5-1 and TRBJ2-7, with unresolved D. The CDR3 has 13 amino acids. Germline CDR1 is SGHRS and CDR2 is YFSETQ. Trimming pared 0 bases from V and 2 bases from J, leaving 6 bases between. The CDR3 protein is CASSLEQAYEQYF. CDR3 in DNA: TGCGCCAGCAGCTTGGAGCAGGCCTACGAGCAGTACTTC.

The V call is TRBV2, the J call TRBJ2-3, with TRBD2 matching 7 bases. Germline V gene sequence: CDR1 SNHLY, CDR2 FYNNEI. CDR3 length: 15 residues. V shed 7 bases and J 0 bases; nucleotides not matched to a gene: 7. The CDR3 DNA reads TGTGCCAGCAAAGAAAGCGGGACTAGCACAGATACGCAGTATTTT. This translates into CASKESGTSTDTQYF.

The chain recombines TRBV11-3 with TRBJ2-1; unclear D gene. The V end was cut by 5 bases, the J end by 4 bases, with 6 bases between. This CDR3 comprises 12 residues. CDR1 and CDR2 (germline): SGHNT, YENEEA. The chain's CDR3 is CASSLQYNEQFF. CDR3 in DNA: TGTGCCAGCAGCCTGCAGTACAATGAGCAGTTCTTC.

The rearrangement uses TRBV19 and TRBJ2-5, with 8 bases that match TRBD2. The CDR3 is made up of 14 amino acids. Germline CDR1 LNHDA, CDR2 SQIVND (reference sequence). V lost 6 bases, J lost 5 bases, and 8 bases stayed unmatched. CDR3 sequence: CASSDGGAGETQYF. CDR3 in DNA: TGTGCCAGTAGCGACGGGGGGGCCGGGGAGACCCAGTACTTC.

This chain uses TRBV19 with TRBJ1-4, with a tentative D call TRBD1 (6 bases). CDR3 length: 15 residues. The V gene's germline CDR1 is LNHDA and CDR2 SQIVND (reference sequence). Deletions cut 2 bases from V and 3 bases from J, with 10 bases between. CDR3 in amino acids: CASSIYGQPNEKLFF. The CDR3 DNA is TGTGCCAGTAGTATATATGGACAGCCTAATGAAAAACTGTTTTTT.

The chain links TRBV5-1 to TRBJ2-7, with D perhaps TRBD1 (5 bases). V lost 0 bases, J lost 5 bases, and 15 bases lay in between. From germline, CDR1 is SGHRS and CDR2 YFSETQ. This CDR3 spans 15 amino acids. CDR3: CASSLAPTTGDEQYV. Here the CDR3 DNA reads TGCGCCAGCAGCTTGGCGCCAACAACAGGCGACGAGCAGTACGTC.

V usage is TRBV29-1 and J usage is TRBJ2-3; 12 bases are shared with TRBD1. The CDR3 loop spans 15 amino acids. Germline V gene lookup returns CDR1 SQVTM and CDR2 ANQGSEA. V lost 6 bases to trimming and J lost 4 bases; unmatched junction nucleotides: 8. The CDR3 sequence: CSVPGQGAESDTQYF. The CDR3 DNA reads as TGCAGCGTCCCGGGACAGGGGGCTGAATCAGATACGCAGTATTTT.

This chain uses TRBV5-6 with TRBJ1-2; no definite D call. Trimming cost V 0 bases and J 2 bases, with 8 bases left between them. Germline V lookup: CDR1 SGHDT, CDR2 YYEEEE. The CDR3 covers 14 residues. In DNA, the CDR3 is TGTGCCAGCAGCTTGGGCAGGATCAACTATGGCTACACCTTC. Amino acid sequence: CASSLGRINYGYTF. Looking up the rest from reference TRBV5-6 and TRBJ1-2 gives the full variable domain: DAGVTQSPTHLIKTRGQQVTLRCSPKSGHDTVSWYQQALGQGPQFIFQYYEEEERQRGNFPDRFSGHQFPNYSSELNVNALLLGDSALYLCASSLGRINYGYTFGSGTRLTVV.

This clone turned up a few times. The chain employs TRBV4-1 and TRBJ1-5; D call uncertain. Germline CDR1 MGHRA, CDR2 YSYEKL. Trimming cost V 4 bases and J 2 bases, with 18 bases left between them. The length of the CDR3 is 17 residues. The CDR3 spells CASSRGPGGSGNQPQHF. The CDR3 nucleotides are TGCGCCAGCAGCCGAGGACCAGGAGGTTCTGGCAATCAGCCCCAGCATTTT.

V is TRBV15 and J is TRBJ1-1; TRBD1 aligns across 9 bases. CDR3 size: 16 residues. The V segment lost 6 bases and the J segment 4 bases; nucleotides outside the gene matches: 12. Germline V gene data show CDR1 as LNHNV and CDR2 as YYDKDF (reference sequence). CDR3 protein: CATSTPPGTGSTEAFF. As DNA, the CDR3 is TGTGCCACCAGTACCCCTCCCGGGACAGGGTCCACTGAAGCTTTCTTT.

The V and J genes are TRBV6-6 and TRBJ1-1; 10 bases match TRBD1. The CDR3 loop spans 13 amino acids. Per the germline V gene, CDR1 is MNHNY and CDR2 is SVGAGI (reference sequence). V trimming: 6 bases; J trimming: 4 bases; junction bases outside the gene matches: 2. CDR3 DNA: TGTGCCAGCAGGAGGACAGGGGGCACTGAAGCTTTCTTT. Residues: CASRRTGGTEAFF.

The chain couples TRBV5-5 to TRBJ2-7, with TRBD1 matching 9 bases. Germline loops: CDR1 SGHKS, CDR2 YYEKEE (reference sequence). This CDR3 spans 15 amino acids. V lost 4 bases to trimming and J lost 2 bases; unmatched junction nucleotides: 7. The CDR3: CASSRSTGGTYEQYF. In nucleotides, the CDR3 is TGTGCCAGCAGCCGATCGACAGGGGGAACCTACGAGCAGTACTTC. The complete variable domain, with remaining parts taken from reference TRBV5-5 and TRBJ2-7, reads DAGVTQSPTHLIKTRGQQVTLRCSPISGHKSVSWYQQVLGQGPQFIFQYYEKEERGRGNFPDRFSARQFPNYSSELNVNALLLGDSALYLCASSRSTGGTYEQYFGPGTRLTVT.